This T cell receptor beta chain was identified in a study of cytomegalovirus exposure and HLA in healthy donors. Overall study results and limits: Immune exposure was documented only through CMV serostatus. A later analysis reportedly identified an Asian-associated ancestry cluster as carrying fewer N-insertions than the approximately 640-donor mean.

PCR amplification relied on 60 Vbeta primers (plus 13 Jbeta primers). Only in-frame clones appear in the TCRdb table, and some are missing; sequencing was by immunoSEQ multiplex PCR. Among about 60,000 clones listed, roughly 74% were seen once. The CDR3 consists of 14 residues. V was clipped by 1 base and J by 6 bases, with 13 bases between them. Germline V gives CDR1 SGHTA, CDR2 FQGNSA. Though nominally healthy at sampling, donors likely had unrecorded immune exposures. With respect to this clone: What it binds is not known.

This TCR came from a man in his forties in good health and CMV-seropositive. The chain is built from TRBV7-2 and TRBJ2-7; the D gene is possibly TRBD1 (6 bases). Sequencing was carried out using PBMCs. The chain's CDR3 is CASSLGGGRGEQYF. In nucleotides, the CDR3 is TGTGCCAGCAGCTTAGGAGGGGGACGGGGCGAGCAGTACTTC.